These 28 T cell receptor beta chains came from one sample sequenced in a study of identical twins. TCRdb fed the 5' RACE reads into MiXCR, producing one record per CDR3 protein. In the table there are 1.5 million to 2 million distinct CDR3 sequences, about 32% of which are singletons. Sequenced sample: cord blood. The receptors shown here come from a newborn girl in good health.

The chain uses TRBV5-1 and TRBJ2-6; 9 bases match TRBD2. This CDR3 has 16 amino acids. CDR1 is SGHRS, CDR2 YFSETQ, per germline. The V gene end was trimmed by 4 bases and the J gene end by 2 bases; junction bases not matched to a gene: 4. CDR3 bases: TGCGCCAGCAGCAGAGCTAGCGGGACTGGGGCCAACGTCCTGACTTTC. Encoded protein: CASSRASGTGANVLTF.

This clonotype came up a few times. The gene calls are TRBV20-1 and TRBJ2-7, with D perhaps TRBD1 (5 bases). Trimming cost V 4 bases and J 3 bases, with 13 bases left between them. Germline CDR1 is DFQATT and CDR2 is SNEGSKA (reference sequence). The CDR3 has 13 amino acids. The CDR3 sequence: CSATKTDRYEQYF. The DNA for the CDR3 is TGCAGTGCTACTAAGACAGACCGCTACGAGCAGTACTTC.

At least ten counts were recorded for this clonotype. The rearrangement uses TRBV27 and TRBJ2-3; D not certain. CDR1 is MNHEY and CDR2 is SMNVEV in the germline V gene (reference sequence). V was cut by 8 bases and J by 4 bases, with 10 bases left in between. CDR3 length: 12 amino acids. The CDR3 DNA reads TGTGCCAGCTCCCCGACGGCAGATACGCAGTATTTT. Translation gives CASSPTADTQYF.

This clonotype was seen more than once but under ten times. The CDR3 here is CASSPTSRTGGLEQYF. The CDR3 DNA reads as TGTGCCAGCTCACCAACCTCTCGGACAGGGGGACTTGAGCAGTACTTC. The gene calls are TRBV18 and TRBJ2-7; TRBD1 agrees at 10 bases. V lost 2 bases to trimming and J lost 7 bases; unmatched junction nucleotides: 11. CDR3 length equals 16 residues. Germline V lookup: CDR1 KGHSH, CDR2 LQKENI.

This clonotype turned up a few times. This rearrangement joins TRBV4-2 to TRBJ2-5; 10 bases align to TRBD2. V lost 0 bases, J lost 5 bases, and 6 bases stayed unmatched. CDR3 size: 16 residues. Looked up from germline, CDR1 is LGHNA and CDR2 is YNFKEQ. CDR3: CASSQDPTSGDETQYF. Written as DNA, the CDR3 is TGTGCCAGCAGCCAAGACCCCACTAGCGGGGACGAGACCCAGTACTTC.

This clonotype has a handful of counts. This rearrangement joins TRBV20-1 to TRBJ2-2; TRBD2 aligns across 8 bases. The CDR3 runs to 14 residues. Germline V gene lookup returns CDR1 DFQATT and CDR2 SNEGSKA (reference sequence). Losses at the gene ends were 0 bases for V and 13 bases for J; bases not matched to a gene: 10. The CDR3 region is CSARDPGGALGLFF. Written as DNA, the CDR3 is TGCAGTGCTAGAGATCCCGGGGGGGCCCTTGGGCTGTTTTTT.

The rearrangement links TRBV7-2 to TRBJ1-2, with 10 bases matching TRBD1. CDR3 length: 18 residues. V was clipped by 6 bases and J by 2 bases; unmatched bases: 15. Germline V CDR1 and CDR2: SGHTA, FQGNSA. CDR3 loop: CASSQKSGQGTINYGYTF. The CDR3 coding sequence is TGTGCCAGCAGTCAAAAGTCGGGACAGGGGACCATCAACTATGGCTACACCTTC.

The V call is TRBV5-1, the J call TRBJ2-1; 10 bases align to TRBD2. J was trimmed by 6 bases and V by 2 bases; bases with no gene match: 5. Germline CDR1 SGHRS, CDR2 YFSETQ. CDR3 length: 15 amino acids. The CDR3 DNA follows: TGCGCCAGCAGCTTCGGACTAGCGGAACCCAATGAGCAGTTCTTC. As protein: CASSFGLAEPNEQFF.

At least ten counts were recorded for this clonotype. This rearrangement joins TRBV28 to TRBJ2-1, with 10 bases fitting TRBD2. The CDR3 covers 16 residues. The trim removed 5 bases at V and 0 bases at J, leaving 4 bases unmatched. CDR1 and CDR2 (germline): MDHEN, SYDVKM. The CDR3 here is CASSPASGSSYNEQFF. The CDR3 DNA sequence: TGTGCCAGCAGTCCAGCTAGCGGGAGCTCCTACAATGAGCAGTTCTTC.

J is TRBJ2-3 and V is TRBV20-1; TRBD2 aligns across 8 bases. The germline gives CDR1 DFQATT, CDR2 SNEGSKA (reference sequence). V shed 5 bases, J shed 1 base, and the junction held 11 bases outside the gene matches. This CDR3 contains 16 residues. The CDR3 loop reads CSAPSGAGGRTDTQYF. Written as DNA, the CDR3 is TGCAGTGCTCCCTCGGGCGCGGGAGGACGCACAGATACGCAGTATTTT.

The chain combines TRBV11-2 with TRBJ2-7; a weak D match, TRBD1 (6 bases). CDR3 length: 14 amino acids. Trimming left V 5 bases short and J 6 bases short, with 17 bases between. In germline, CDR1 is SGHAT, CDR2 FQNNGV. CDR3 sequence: CASSPEGGIFEQYF. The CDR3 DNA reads TGTGCCAGCAGCCCGGAAGGGGGTATTTTCGAGCAGTACTTC.

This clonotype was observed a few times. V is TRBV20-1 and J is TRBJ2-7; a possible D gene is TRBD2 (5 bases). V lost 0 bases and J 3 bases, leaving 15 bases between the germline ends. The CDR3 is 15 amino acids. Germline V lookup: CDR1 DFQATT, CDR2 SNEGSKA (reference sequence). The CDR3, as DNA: TGCAGTGCTAGAGATCCACTAGTAGCCCACTACGAGCAGTACTTC. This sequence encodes CSARDPLVAHYEQYF.

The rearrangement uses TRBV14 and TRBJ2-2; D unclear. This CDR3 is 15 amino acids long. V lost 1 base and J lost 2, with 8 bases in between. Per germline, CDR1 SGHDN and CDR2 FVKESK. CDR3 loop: CASSQVILNTGELFF. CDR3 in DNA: TGTGCCAGCAGCCAAGTCATCTTAAACACCGGGGAGCTGTTTTTT.

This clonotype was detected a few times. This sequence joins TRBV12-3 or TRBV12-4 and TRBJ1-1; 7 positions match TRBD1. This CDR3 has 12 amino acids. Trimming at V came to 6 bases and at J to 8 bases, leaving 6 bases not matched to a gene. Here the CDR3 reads CASRLTGTEAFF. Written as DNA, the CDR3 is TGTGCCAGCAGGTTGACAGGGACCGAAGCTTTCTTT.

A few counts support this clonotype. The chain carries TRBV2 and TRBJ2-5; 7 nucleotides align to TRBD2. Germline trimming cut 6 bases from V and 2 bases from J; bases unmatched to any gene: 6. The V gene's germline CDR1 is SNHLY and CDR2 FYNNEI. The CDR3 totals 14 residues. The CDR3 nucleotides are TGTGCCAGCAGGGTAGCGGGTCGTCAAGAGACCCAGTACTTC. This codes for CASRVAGRQETQYF.

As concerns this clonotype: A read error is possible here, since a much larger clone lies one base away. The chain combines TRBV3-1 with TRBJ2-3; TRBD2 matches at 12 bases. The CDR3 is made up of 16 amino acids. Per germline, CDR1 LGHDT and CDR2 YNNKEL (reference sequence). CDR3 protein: CASSPLAGGRTDTRYF. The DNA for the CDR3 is TGTGCCAGCAGTCCCCTAGCGGGGGGGCGCACAGATACGCGGTATTTT.

This chain's CDR3 is CASSFFLPAGGVTQYF. The CDR3 DNA follows: TGTGCCAGCAGTTTTTTCCTCCCCGCGGGGGGGGTCACGCAGTATTTT. V and J are TRBV12-3 or TRBV12-4 and TRBJ2-3, with 9 nucleotides matching TRBD2. The V segment lost 3 bases and the J segment 9 bases; nucleotides outside the gene matches: 13. The CDR3 covers 16 residues.

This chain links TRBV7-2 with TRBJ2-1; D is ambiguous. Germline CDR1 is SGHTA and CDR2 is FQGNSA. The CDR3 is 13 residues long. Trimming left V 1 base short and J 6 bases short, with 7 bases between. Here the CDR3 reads CASSLEASNEQFF. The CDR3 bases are TGTGCCAGCAGCTTAGAGGCCAGCAATGAGCAGTTCTTC.

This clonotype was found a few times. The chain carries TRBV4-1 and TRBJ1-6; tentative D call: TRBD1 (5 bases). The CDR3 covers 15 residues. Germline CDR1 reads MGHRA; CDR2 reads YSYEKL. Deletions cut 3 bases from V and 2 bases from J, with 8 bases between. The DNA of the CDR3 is TGCGCCAGCAGCCACAGGGAAGCCTATAATTCACCCCTCCACTTT. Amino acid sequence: CASSHREAYNSPLHF.

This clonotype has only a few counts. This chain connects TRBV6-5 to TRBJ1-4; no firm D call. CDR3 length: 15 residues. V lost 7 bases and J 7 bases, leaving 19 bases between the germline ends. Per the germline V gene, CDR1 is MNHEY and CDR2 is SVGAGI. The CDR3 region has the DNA TGTGCCAGCACCAGAAGCCCCGGGTATGGTGAAAAACTGTTTTTT. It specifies CASTRSPGYGEKLFF.

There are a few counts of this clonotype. CDR3 protein: CSASQLAIPSYEQYF. The CDR3 bases are TGCAGTGCTAGCCAACTAGCGATCCCTTCCTACGAGCAGTACTTC. This chain connects TRBV20-1 to TRBJ2-7, with TRBD2 identical over 7 bases. V lost 3 bases to trimming and J lost 1 base; unmatched junction nucleotides: 9. CDR3 length equals 15 residues. The V gene's germline CDR1 is DFQATT and CDR2 SNEGSKA (reference sequence).

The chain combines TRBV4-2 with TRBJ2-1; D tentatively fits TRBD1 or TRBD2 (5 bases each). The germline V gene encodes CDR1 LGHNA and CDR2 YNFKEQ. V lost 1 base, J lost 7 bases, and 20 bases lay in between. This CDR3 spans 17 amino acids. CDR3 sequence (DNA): TGTGCCAGCAGCCAAGGCGTGGGGACGCCGCTGTATAATGAGCAGTTCTTC. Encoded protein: CASSQGVGTPLYNEQFF.

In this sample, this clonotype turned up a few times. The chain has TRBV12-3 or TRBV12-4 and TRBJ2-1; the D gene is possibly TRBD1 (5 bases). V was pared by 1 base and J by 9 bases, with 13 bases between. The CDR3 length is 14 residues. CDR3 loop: CASSLDIWGGEQFF. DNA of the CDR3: TGTGCCAGCAGTTTAGATATCTGGGGCGGTGAGCAGTTCTTC.

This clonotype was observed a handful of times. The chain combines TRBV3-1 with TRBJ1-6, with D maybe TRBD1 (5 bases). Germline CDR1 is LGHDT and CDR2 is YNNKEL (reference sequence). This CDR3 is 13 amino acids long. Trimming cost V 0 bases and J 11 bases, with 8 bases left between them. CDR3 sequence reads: CASSQDRETPLHF. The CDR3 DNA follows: TGTGCCAGCAGCCAAGACAGGGAAACACCCCTCCACTTT.

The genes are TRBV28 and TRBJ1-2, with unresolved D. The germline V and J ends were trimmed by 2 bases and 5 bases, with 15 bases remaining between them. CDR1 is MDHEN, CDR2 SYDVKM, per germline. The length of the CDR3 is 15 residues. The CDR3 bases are TGTGCCAGCAGTTTAGCCCCCTCAGGTGTATATGGCTACACCTTC. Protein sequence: CASSLAPSGVYGYTF.

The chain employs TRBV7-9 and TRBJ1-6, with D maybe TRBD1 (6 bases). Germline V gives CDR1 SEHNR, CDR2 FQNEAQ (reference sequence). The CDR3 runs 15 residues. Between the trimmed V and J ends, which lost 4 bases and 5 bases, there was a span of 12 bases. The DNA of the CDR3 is TGTGCCAGCAGCTCGCGACAGGCTAATAATTCACCCCTCCACTTT. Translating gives CASSSRQANNSPLHF.

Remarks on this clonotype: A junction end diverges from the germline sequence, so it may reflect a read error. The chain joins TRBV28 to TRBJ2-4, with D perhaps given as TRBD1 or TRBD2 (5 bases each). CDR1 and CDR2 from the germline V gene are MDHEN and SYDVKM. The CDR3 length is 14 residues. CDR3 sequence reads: CASSWVGTENIRYF. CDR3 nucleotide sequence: TGTGCCAGCAGTTGGGTAGGGACCGAAAACATTCGGTACTTC.

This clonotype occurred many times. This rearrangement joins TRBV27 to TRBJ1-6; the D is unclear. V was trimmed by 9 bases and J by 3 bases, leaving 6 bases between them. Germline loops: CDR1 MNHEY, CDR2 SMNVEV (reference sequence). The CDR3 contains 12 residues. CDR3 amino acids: CASRGYNSPLHF. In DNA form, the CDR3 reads TGTGCCAGTCGGGGCTATAATTCACCCCTCCACTTT.